This T cell receptor beta chain is drawn from a study of siplizumab effects on memory and regulatory T cells (dated by TCRdb to between 2018 and 2020). About the study as a whole: The study looked at the effect of siplizumab, an anti-CD2 antibody, on alloreactive T-cell subsets in allogeneic mixed lymphocyte reactions made from human PBMCs. Beyond this particular receptor, the publication reports: Unstimulated naive T cells appeared to be more diverse than memory T cells, and naive cells seemed to make a substantial contribution to the alloresponse. Among mappable alloreactive CD4+ clones, an average Treg-derived fraction of over 60% was observed with siplizumab, compared with 26.9% in control reactions. Because sequences at frequencies below about 10^-5 were poorly captured, only a minor fraction of alloreactive clones could be mapped back to unstimulated subsets. A naive or memory phenotype could not be assigned to roughly 75-95% of proliferating CD4+ or CD8+ clones. Whether proliferating Tregs from siplizumab cultures were suppressive was not functionally confirmed. Siplizumab significantly reduced the cumulative frequency of alloreactive sequences traceable to unstimulated CD4+ memory T cells.

According to the germline V gene (reference sequence), CDR1 reads LNHDA and CDR2 reads SQIVND. Trimming removed 5 bases from V and 3 bases from J, leaving 14 bases between the germline ends. The CDR3 covers 15 residues, taking in both the cysteine and the phenylalanine. Kept here is only the CDR3 DNA, which spans 45 bases and is read in frame from base 1. Details on this clone: The specificity of this receptor is unknown. The input lacks base qualities; no much larger clone sits a single base away.

Sorted unstimulated T cells, along with proliferating T cells recovered from mixed lymphocyte reactions, underwent TCRbeta CDR3 sequencing. Fresh whole blood from ten HLA-typed healthy donors was used as the source from which PBMCs were isolated. To map where alloreactive clones came from, CD4+ non-regulatory T cells in the unstimulated state were FACS-sorted. The method was the immunoSEQ multiplex PCR assay. Approximately 10^5 TCR templates per sample were assayed on the deep sequencing platform. Genomic DNA extracted from sorted T cells was the material used for TCRbeta CDR3 sequencing. The published analysis was carried out like this. The R programming language was used for clonal analysis of TCRbeta CDR3 data. Alloreactive CD4+ and CD8+ clones were defined by comparing unstimulated samples with post-reaction CFSE-low samples. Regulatory or non-regulatory origin was assigned to alloreactive CD4+ clones by matching of sequences to sorted unstimulated Treg and non-Treg repertoires. TCRdb obtained this table from immuneACCESS and retained in-frame rearrangements with V and J assigned. These tables miss some clones; where compared with another copy, unresolved V genes account for less than half of the shortfall, and the remainder is unexplained. D and trimming were read from the DNA, whereas the V and J calls and clone size are those reported in that table. Counted in this sample were under 150,000 clones; around 94% of them appeared once. The top ten clonotypes cover around 1.7% of the sample.

This clonotype was sampled from a human donor in good health. Sequencing was carried out using non-Treg CD4+ T cells sorted from blood. The cell subset or site label of this sample denotes: FACS-sorted unstimulated CD4+ non-regulatory T cells. Rearrangement joined TRBV19 to TRBJ1-3; the D gene assignment is ambiguous. The encoded CDR3 is CASSSSIQFGNTIYF. The DNA sequence is TGTGCCAGTAGTTCCTCCATCCAATTTGGAAACACCATATATTTT.